This T cell receptor (beta chain) is from a study of OX40 agonist ivuxolimab in advanced cancers. Study-wide context: Partial responses, seen in three patients, involved one hepatocellular carcinoma and two cutaneous melanomas.

Study-level points and caveats: The CD4+ and CD8+ T cells in the blood had expanded clonally by week 6 at 0.1 to 3.0 mg/kg.

Germline V gene data show CDR1 as SGHTA and CDR2 as FQGNSA. There are 16 residues in the CDR3. The germline V and J ends were trimmed by 5 bases and 2 bases, with 19 bases remaining between them. Comments on this clone: The antigen remains unidentified.

Generated by immunoSEQ multiplex PCR, the TCRdb table keeps only in-frame clones and is missing some. The data contain roughly 120,000 clones, 85% to 95% of them seen just once; the ten biggest clones take up 0.65% to 0.9%. The chain employs TRBV7-2 and TRBJ2-7, with a tentative D call TRBD2 (6 bases). The TCR originated in an adult with an advanced solid tumor such as melanoma, head and neck, liver or kidney cancer. The input for sequencing was CD4+ or CD8+ T cells sorted from blood, taken in a trial of the OX40 agonist ivuxolimab. The DNA for the CDR3 is TGTGCCAGCAGCATTCAACCGGGACTCCAAGCCTACGAGCAGTACTTC. It is translated as CASSIQPGLQAYEQYF.